This record covers a single T cell receptor beta chain. Its antigen is not identified. The entry originates in a study of human thymus T cells. The thymus was resected at corrective cardiac surgery. Among the donors, all were healthy Finnish infants having corrective surgery for congenital heart defects. Germline CDR1 is SQVTM and CDR2 is ANQGSEA. The CDR3 loop spans 13 amino acids. Between the trimmed V and J ends, which lost 3 bases and 5 bases, there was a span of 13 bases. Method: immunoSEQ multiplex PCR; TCRdb's copy keeps in-frame clones and lacks some. This table has roughly 120,000 clones, around 94% appearing once. Study outcomes and limitations: Thymic and blood repertoires seemed to favor certain V and J genes. Related research found strongly overlapping thymic repertoires in unrelated individuals.

This TCR was sampled from a boy under two years old with a congenital heart defect but otherwise immunologically healthy. Material: thymus tissue. The V and J genes are TRBV29-1 and TRBJ2-5; D is unresolved. CDR3 nucleotide sequence: TGCAGCGTTGACAGGTTTCAAGGGGAGACCCAGTACTTC. Protein sequence: CSVDRFQGETQYF.